This T cell receptor (beta chain) was profiled in a study of shared clonotypes between healthy human individuals. Study results and limitations: Generation of non-shared clonotypes was less probable than generation of clonotypes shared by all four donors.

The CDR3 is made up of 16 amino acids. V lost 5 bases and J lost 6; bases outside the gene matches: 12. In germline, CDR1 is MDHEN, CDR2 SYDVKM. Investigators spread the genomic DNA of each subset evenly over several immunoSEQ plates. Clones were sequenced by immunoSEQ multiplex PCR, and TCRdb holds only the in-frame ones, with some missing. Seen here are under 550,000 clones, almost 97% observed once, and the top ten hold about 0.054%. Comments on this clone: The target antigen is unknown.

Splitting of CD4+ cells produced CD45RA+ naive and CD45RA-negative memory subsets. The source of this sequence is a woman aged 30 to 39 in good health. The material sequenced was naive CD4+ T cells sorted from blood. Subset described: CD45RA+ positively selected. V and J are TRBV28 and TRBJ1-1, with 10 bases identical to TRBD1. This chain's CDR3 is CASSIPGQGRSAEAFF. The CDR3, as DNA: TGTGCCAGCAGTATACCGGGACAGGGGCGAAGCGCTGAAGCTTTCTTT.